The 26 T cell receptor beta chains presented below share a single source sample, sequenced in a study of T cells after yellow fever vaccination (dated by TCRdb to the late 2010s). Library construction relied on 5' RACE. The reads were generated on an Illumina NovaSeq 6000. TCRdb handled the public reads itself, with Q25 trimming in fastp and clone calling in MiXCR, and kept productive beta chains. Each CDR3 protein appears once, grouped with its most common genes and DNA. This sample holds hundreds of thousands of distinct CDR3 sequences; approximately 10% were observed only once. The ten most abundant clones make up about 3.7% of the sample. The label giving this sample's treatment or condition can be read as: live attenuated yellow fever vaccine strain. The material was CD4+ T cells sorted from PBMCs, obtained 5 days after the yellow fever booster vaccination. The receptors derive from a man aged 18 to 29 who received the YFV17D yellow fever vaccine.

The J gene is TRBJ1-5, the V gene TRBV10-3, with a weak D call TRBD1 (6 bases). Looked up from germline, CDR1 is ENHRY and CDR2 is SYGVKD. The CDR3 length is 15 residues. Deletions cut 3 bases from V and 4 bases from J, with 13 bases between. The CDR3 protein is CAISDGRGTNQPQHF. The CDR3 nucleotides read TGTGCCATCAGTGACGGCAGGGGTACGAATCAGCCCCAGCATTTT.

Remarks on this clonotype: An end of the junction does not agree with germline; a read error may underlie this. V usage is TRBV4-3 and J usage is TRBJ2-1, with TRBD2 identical over 9 bases. In germline, CDR1 is LGHNA, CDR2 YSLEER. The CDR3 is 15 amino acids. In DNA, the CDR3 is TGCGCCAGCAGCCAGGCGGGGGGGCCCTACAATGAGCAGGTCTTC. Its translation is CASSQAGGPYNEQVF.

This clonotype came up a few times. V usage is TRBV29-1 and J usage is TRBJ2-3; 9 nucleotides align to TRBD2. The CDR3 is 13 residues long. J was trimmed by 3 bases and V by 8 bases; bases with no gene match: 6. Germline values: CDR1 SQVTM, CDR2 ANQGSEA. DNA of the CDR3: TGCAGCTCCGCGGGGGGGCGAACAGATACGCAGTATTTT. Translation: CSSAGGRTDTQYF.

This clonotype has only a few counts. The chain is built from TRBV24-1 and TRBJ1-2; maybe TRBD1 (5 bases). Between the trimmed V and J ends, which lost 4 bases and 9 bases, there was a span of 14 bases. The CDR3 extends over 13 amino acids. Germline loops: CDR1 KGHDR, CDR2 SFDVKD. In nucleotides, the CDR3 is TGTGCCACCAGTGACCGAGGGGCGCGACGCTACACCTTC. This gives the protein CATSDRGARRYTF.

Many counts were recorded for this clonotype. The chain has TRBV7-2 and TRBJ2-4; 12 bases line up with TRBD2. From germline, CDR1 is SGHTA and CDR2 FQGNSA. There are 15 residues in the CDR3. V gave up 4 bases and J gave up 8 bases; unmatched junction bases: 6. The CDR3 region has the DNA TGTGCCAGCAGCTCTAGCGGGGGGGCCTTTTACATTCAGTACTTC. This codes for CASSSSGGAFYIQYF.

This clonotype turned up a few times. The chain carries TRBV7-8 and TRBJ2-7; 9 bases match TRBD1. Germline V CDR1 and CDR2: SGHVS, FQNEAQ. V dropped 5 bases and J dropped 4; count of bases not matched to a gene: 9. The CDR3 totals 15 residues. DNA of the CDR3: TGTGCCAGCAGCATACCTCCGGGACAGGGTTACGAGCAGTACTTC. As protein: CASSIPPGQGYEQYF.

The V call is TRBV2, the J call TRBJ2-7, with 7 bases lining up with TRBD2. Germline-derived CDR1 and CDR2 are SNHLY and FYNNEI. V trimming: 8 bases; J trimming: 7 bases; junction bases outside the gene matches: 20. The CDR3 is 16 residues long. The CDR3 loop is CASGVSGVIVRGEQYF. In DNA form, the CDR3 reads TGTGCCAGCGGTGTGAGCGGGGTTATAGTTAGGGGTGAGCAGTACTTC.

In this sample, this clonotype turned up many times. J is TRBJ2-7 and V is TRBV9; a possible D gene is TRBD1 (5 bases). Germline CDR1 reads SGDLS; CDR2 reads YYNGEE. The CDR3 sequence is 10 residues long. Trimming left V 6 bases short and J 12 bases short, with 13 bases between. CDR3: CASTRQGRYV. As DNA, the CDR3 is TGTGCCAGCACCCGCCAGGGTAGGTACGTC.

This clonotype was counted a few times. V is TRBV5-1 and J is TRBJ1-2; D is possibly TRBD1 (5 bases). CDR3 length: 12 residues. Germline CDR1 is SGHRS and CDR2 is YFSETQ. Trimming took 1 base from V and 7 from J, leaving 8 bases between them. CDR3 amino acids: CASSLQGSGYTF. DNA for the CDR3: TGCGCCAGCAGCTTGCAGGGTTCTGGCTACACCTTC.

This rearrangement joins TRBV10-3 to TRBJ2-3, with D unresolved. V lost 0 bases and J lost 0, with 13 bases in between. The CDR3 length is 17 residues. The V gene's germline CDR1 is ENHRY and CDR2 SYGVKD. The CDR3 loop reads CAISESNGPASTDTQYF. In DNA form, the CDR3 reads TGTGCCATCAGTGAGTCGAACGGGCCGGCTAGCACAGATACGCAGTATTTT.

This chain links TRBV4-3 with TRBJ1-6; 7 bases fit TRBD1. There are 15 residues in the CDR3. Unmatched junction bases numbered 4, after V lost 1 base and J lost 7 bases. In germline, CDR1 is LGHNA, CDR2 YSLEER. The CDR3 spells CASSQGQGQNSPLHF. The CDR3, as DNA: TGCGCCAGCAGCCAAGGCCAGGGACAGAATTCACCCCTCCACTTT.

This clonotype occurred a few times. V and J are TRBV7-2 and TRBJ1-1; D perhaps matches TRBD1 (5 bases). V lost 2 bases and J lost 4, with 11 bases in between. Germline V CDR1 and CDR2: SGHTA, FQGNSA. The length of the CDR3 is 14 residues. CDR3 nucleotides: TGTGCCAGCAGCTTATCAGGGTCTGTCACTGAAGCTTTCTTT. The encoded protein is CASSLSGSVTEAFF.

The V and J genes are TRBV2 and TRBJ2-2, with D possibly TRBD1 on 5 matching bases. The CDR3 loop spans 14 amino acids. The V end was cut by 7 bases, the J end by 5 bases, with 14 bases between. Germline V gene data show CDR1 as SNHLY and CDR2 as FYNNEI. CDR3 residues: CASTGQGITGELFF. CDR3 in DNA: TGTGCCAGCACTGGGCAGGGAATAACCGGGGAGCTGTTTTTT.

This clonotype was counted between two and nine times. The chain joins TRBV30 to TRBJ1-1, with 11 bases identical to TRBD1. V shed 4 bases, J shed 3 bases, and the junction held 1 base outside the gene matches. The germline CDR1 and CDR2 sequences are GTSNPN and SVGIG (reference sequence). This CDR3 has 13 residues. DNA of the CDR3: TGTGCCTGGACGGGACAGGGGGACACTGAAGCTTTCTTT. Translated, it gives CAWTGQGDTEAFF.

V gene TRBV30 combines with J gene TRBJ2-5, with 13 nucleotides matching TRBD2. CDR3 length equals 15 residues. The ends lost 7 bases at V and 1 base at J; junction bases unmatched: 6. Germline values: CDR1 GTSNPN, CDR2 SVGIG (reference sequence). The CDR3 sequence is CAYGGLAGFQETQYF. Written as DNA, the CDR3 is TGTGCCTACGGGGGACTAGCGGGGTTCCAAGAGACCCAGTACTTC. Full variable domain (remainder filled in from reference TRBV30 and TRBJ2-5): SQTIHQWPATLVQPVGSPLSLECTVEGTSNPNLYWYRQAAGRGLQLLFYSVGIGQISSEVPQNLSASRPQDRQFILSSKKLLLSDSGFYLCAYGGLAGFQETQYFGPGTRLLVL.

CDR3 in DNA: TGCAGACCCGGGGGAAACTCCTACAATGAGCAGTTCTTC. This sequence encodes CRPGGNSYNEQFF. This chain links TRBV20-1 with TRBJ2-1; D perhaps matches TRBD2 (6 bases). The CDR3 consists of 13 residues. The V gene's germline CDR1 is DFQATT and CDR2 SNEGSKA (reference sequence).

In its sample, this clonotype was seen many times. In DNA, the CDR3 is TGTGCCACCAGCAGAGATCGGGTCAGGGAAGAGTATGGCTACACCTTC. This encodes CATSRDRVREEYGYTF. The chain uses TRBV15 and TRBJ1-2, with a tentative D call TRBD1 (5 bases). CDR3 length: 16 amino acids. Trimming pared 0 bases from V and 5 bases from J, leaving 16 bases between. Germline lookup yields CDR1 LNHNV and CDR2 YYDKDF (reference sequence).

This clonotype was found a few times. The chain combines TRBV11-2 with TRBJ2-5, with D perhaps TRBD1 or TRBD2 (5 bases each). The CDR3 is made up of 13 amino acids. Germline assignment: CDR1 SGHAT and CDR2 FQNNGV. V lost 1 base and J 5 bases, leaving 8 bases between the germline ends. The CDR3 sequence is CASSLGWGETQYF. CDR3 DNA sequence: TGTGCCAGCAGCTTAGGATGGGGGGAGACCCAGTACTTC. The whole variable domain, remainder taken from reference TRBV11-2 and TRBJ2-5, is EAGVAQSPRYKIIEKRQSVAFWCNPISGHATLYWYQQILGQGPKLLIQFQNNGVVDDSQLPKDRFSAERLKGVDSTLKIQPAKLEDSAVYLCASSLGWGETQYFGPGTRLLVL.

This rearrangement joins TRBV6-6 to TRBJ1-2; TRBD1 aligns across 7 bases. Germline assignment: CDR1 MNHNY and CDR2 SVGAGI (reference sequence). The CDR3 is made up of 16 amino acids. J gave up 5 bases and V 7 bases, and 16 bases lay outside the gene matches. For the CDR3, the DNA is TGTGCCAGCACCTTAAACCCGAAGGGGGCCTGGTATGGCTACACCTTC. Residues: CASTLNPKGAWYGYTF.

The chain recombines TRBV4-2 with TRBJ2-3, with D possibly matching TRBD2 (5 bases). Trimming cost V 0 bases and J 1 base, with 8 bases left between them. The CDR3 consists of 15 residues. Germline V CDR1 and CDR2: LGHNA, YNFKEQ. DNA for the CDR3: TGTGCCAGCAGCCAAGATACCGGGGGCACAGATACGCAGTATTTT. Residues: CASSQDTGGTDTQYF.

The V call is TRBV30, the J call TRBJ2-2; 9 bases align to TRBD1. Trimming removed 7 bases from V and 1 base from J; junction bases left unmatched: 7. The CDR3 runs to 15 residues. From germline, CDR1 is GTSNPN and CDR2 SVGIG (reference sequence). CDR3 region: CAYPPGQGNTGELFF. The CDR3 DNA sequence: TGTGCCTACCCGCCGGGACAGGGGAACACCGGGGAGCTGTTTTTT.

This clonotype was detected many times. V and J are TRBV7-6 and TRBJ2-2; a weak D match, TRBD1 (6 bases). This CDR3 region has 16 residues. The germline V and J ends were trimmed by 2 bases and 6 bases, with 16 bases remaining between them. Germline CDR1 and CDR2: SGHVS and FNYEAQ. CDR3 residues: CASSLNIGDTAGELFF. The CDR3 DNA is TGTGCCAGCAGCTTAAATATTGGGGACACGGCCGGGGAGCTGTTTTTT. The entire variable domain, with the rest obtained from reference TRBV7-6 and TRBJ2-2, is as follows: GAGVSQSPRYKVTKRGQDVALRCDPISGHVSLYWYRQALGQGPEFLTYFNYEAQQDKSGLPNDRFSAERPEGSISTLTIQRTEQRDSAMYRCASSLNIGDTAGELFFGEGSRLTVL.

The sample holds many counts of this clonotype. The CDR3 DNA reads TGCGCCAGCAGCGCTCGGACTAGCGGGGTAAATGAGCAGTTCTTC. It codes for CASSARTSGVNEQFF. This chain links TRBV5-1 with TRBJ2-1, with 12 bases that match TRBD2. CDR1 and CDR2 from the germline V gene are SGHRS and YFSETQ. The CDR3 spans 15 residues. Losses at the gene ends were 4 bases for V and 7 bases for J; bases not matched to a gene: 6.

The chain combines TRBV11-1 with TRBJ2-1; 8 positions match TRBD2. Germline trimming cut 5 bases from V and 3 bases from J; bases unmatched to any gene: 9. CDR3 length equals 16 residues. The V gene's germline CDR1 is SGHAT and CDR2 FQDESV (reference sequence). CDR3 coding DNA: TGTGCCAGCAGCCCCCTGGGCGGGGGGAACTACAATGAGCAGTTCTTC. It yields the protein CASSPLGGGNYNEQFF.

This clonotype appeared many times. The chain combines TRBV7-2 with TRBJ2-7; D is tentatively TRBD1 or TRBD2 (5 bases each). Trimming took 1 base from V and 0 from J, leaving 10 bases between them. In germline, CDR1 is SGHTA, CDR2 FQGNSA. The CDR3 has 15 amino acids. CDR3 sequence reads: CASSLDQGPSYEQYF. Written as DNA, the CDR3 is TGTGCCAGCAGCTTAGATCAGGGACCCTCCTACGAGCAGTACTTC. The entire variable domain, with the rest obtained from reference TRBV7-2 and TRBJ2-7, is as follows: GAGVSQSPSNKVTEKGKDVELRCDPISGHTALYWYRQSLGQGLEFLIYFQGNSAPDKSGLPSDRFSAERTGGSVSTLTIQRTQQEDSAVYLCASSLDQGPSYEQYFGPGTRLTVT.

The chain is built from TRBV27 and TRBJ2-1; 8 positions agree with TRBD2. Germline values: CDR1 MNHEY, CDR2 SMNVEV (reference sequence). V trimming: 6 bases; J trimming: 2 bases; junction bases outside the gene matches: 12. The CDR3 length is 17 residues. The CDR3 DNA reads as TGTGCCAGCAGCCCAGGGTTGTACGGGGGGGCCTACAATGAGCAGTTCTTC. Translated: CASSPGLYGGAYNEQFF.